These 2 T cell receptor beta chains were sequenced from one sample in a study of blood T cell repertoires in COVID-19. The method was immunoSEQ multiplex PCR; TCRdb's version includes in-frame clones alone and lacks a portion of them. Among about 180,000 clones listed, around 87% were seen once. The sequencing sample was made of peripheral blood. All receptors come from a woman aged 70-85 years with COVID-19, enrolled during active disease.

The V gene is TRBV7-3, the J gene TRBJ2-1; TRBD2 matches at 7 bases. In germline, CDR1 is SGHTA, CDR2 FQGTGA. The CDR3 consists of 15 residues. V dropped 4 bases and J dropped 6; count of bases not matched to a gene: 9. CDR3 amino acids: CASSSTSAAGNEQFF. CDR3 coding DNA: TGTGCCAGCAGCTCCACTAGCGCAGCTGGCAATGAGCAGTTCTTC.

J is TRBJ2-2 and V is TRBV7-3; TRBD2 is a possible D gene (6 bases). With 4 bases removed from V and 3 bases from J, the gap between germline ends came to 9 bases. Looked up from germline, CDR1 is SGHTA and CDR2 is FQGTGA. This CDR3 has 14 amino acids. CDR3 residues: CASSSTGDTGELFF. The CDR3 DNA reads as TGTGCCAGCAGCTCGACGGGAGACACCGGGGAGCTGTTTTTT.